The subject of this entry is one T cell receptor (beta chain). This entry comes from a study of OX40 agonist ivuxolimab in advanced cancers. Measured with immunoSEQ multiplex PCR; TCRdb has only the in-frame clones, and not every one. The sample has approximately 90,000 clones, around 88% seen once. Patients were ineligible given autoimmune disease history or systemic immunosuppression. The CDR3 is 13 residues long. Germline V gene lookup returns CDR1 SGHRS and CDR2 YFSETQ. V shed 7 bases and J shed 5 bases, with 15 bases lying between them. Sample: CD4+ or CD8+ T cells sorted from blood, taken in a trial of the OX40 agonist ivuxolimab. The receptor was derived from an adult with an advanced solid tumor such as melanoma, head and neck, liver or kidney cancer. V usage is TRBV5-1 and J usage is TRBJ1-1; D may be TRBD1 (5 bases). The CDR3 loop reads CASSKRGVTEAFF. The CDR3 nucleotides are TGCGCCAGCTCTAAACGGGGGGTTACTGAAGCTTTCTTT.